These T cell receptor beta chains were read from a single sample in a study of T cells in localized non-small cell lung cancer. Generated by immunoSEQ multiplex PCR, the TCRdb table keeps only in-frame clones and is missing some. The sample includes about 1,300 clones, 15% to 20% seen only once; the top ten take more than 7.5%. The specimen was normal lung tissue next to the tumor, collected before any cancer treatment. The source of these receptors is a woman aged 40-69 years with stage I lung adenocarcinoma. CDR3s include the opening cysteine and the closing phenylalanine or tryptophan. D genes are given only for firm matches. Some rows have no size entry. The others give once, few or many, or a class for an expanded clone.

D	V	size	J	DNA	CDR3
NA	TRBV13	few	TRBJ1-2	TGTGCCAGCAGCTTAGACGCTAGTAACTATGGCTACACCTTC	CASSLDASNYGYTF
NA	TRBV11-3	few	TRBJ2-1	TGTGCCAGCAGCTTCGCCGTCCCGGCTCCCAATGAGCAGTTCTTC	CASSFAVPAPNEQFF
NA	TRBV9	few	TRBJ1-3	TGTGCCAGCAGCGCAGGCCTCTCTGGAAACACCATATATTTT	CASSAGLSGNTIYF
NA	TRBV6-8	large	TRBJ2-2	TGTGCCAGCAGTTACTCGATGGGGGACGGGACCGGGGAGCTGTTTTTT	CASSYSMGDGTGELFF
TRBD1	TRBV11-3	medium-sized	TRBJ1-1	TGTGCCAGCAGCTTGTTGGCGGGACAGGGGGAAGCTTTCTTT	CASSLLAGQGEAFF
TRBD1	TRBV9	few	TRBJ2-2	TGTGCCAGCAGCGCCCGGGACAGGGGAAGAGGGGAGCTGTTTTTT	CASSARDRGRGELFF
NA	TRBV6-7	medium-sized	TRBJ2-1	TGTGCCAGCAGCTGGACGGTAGAGCAGTTCTTC	CASSWTVEQFF
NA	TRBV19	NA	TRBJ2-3	TGTGCCAGTAGTGGGGAAGCGACCCCTAGCACAGATACGCAGTATTTT	CASSGEATPSTDTQYF
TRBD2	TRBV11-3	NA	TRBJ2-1	TGTGCCAGCAGCTTAGTAGCGGGGGGGCCACATGAGCAGTTCTTC	CASSLVAGGPHEQFF
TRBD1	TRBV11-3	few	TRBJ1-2	TGTGCCAGCAGCTTAACGAGGGGGCAGTATGGCTACACCTTC	CASSLTRGQYGYTF
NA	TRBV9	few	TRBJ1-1	TGTGCCAGCAGTGAATTTGGGGGCCGGAACTCCAACACTGAAGCTTTCTTT	CASSEFGGRNSNTEAFF
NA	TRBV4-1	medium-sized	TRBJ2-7	TGCGCCAGCAGCCCCGAACGGGGCAGATTCGCCGACCCGGCCTACGAGCAGTACTTC	CASSPERGRFADPAYEQYF
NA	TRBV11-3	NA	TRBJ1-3	TGTGCCAGCAGCGGTGCCCCAGGCCACTCTGGAAACACCATATATTTT	CASSGAPGHSGNTIYF
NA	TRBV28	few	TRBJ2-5	TGTGCCAGCACCCTGGACTATAAGACCCAGTACTTC	CASTLDYKTQYF
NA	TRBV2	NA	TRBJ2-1	TGTGCCACCGCCGGGACTTCCTACAATGAGCAGTTCTTC	CATAGTSYNEQFF
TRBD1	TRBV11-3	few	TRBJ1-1	TGTGCCAGCAGCTGGGGGACAGGGGGTACTGAAGCTTTCTTT	CASSWGTGGTEAFF
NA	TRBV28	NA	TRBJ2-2	TGTGCCAGCAGGATGATAGGTCCCGGGGAGCTGTTTTTT	CASRMIGPGELFF
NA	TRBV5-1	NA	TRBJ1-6	TGCGCCAGCAGCTTGGCCGGGGGTCGCTCCTATAATTCACCCCTCCACTTT	CASSLAGGRSYNSPLHF
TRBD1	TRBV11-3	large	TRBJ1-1	TGTGCCAGCAGCCACGCGGGACAGTCTAACACTGAAGCTTTCTTT	CASSHAGQSNTEAFF
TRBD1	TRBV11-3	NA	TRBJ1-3	TGTGCCAGCAGCTTAGGGGGACAGGGGGCGTCTGGAAACACCATATATTTT	CASSLGGQGASGNTIYF
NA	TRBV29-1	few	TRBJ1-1	TGCAGCGTTGATATGTGGGTGGAAGACACTGAAGCTTTCTTT	CSVDMWVEDTEAFF